This T cell receptor beta chain was retrieved from a study of blood T cell repertoires in COVID-19. TCRdb keeps only in-frame clones here, not all; method: immunoSEQ multiplex PCR. This repertoire shows 310,000 or so clones, around nine tenths found once; its top ten account for more than 3%. The receptor was isolated from a woman between 45 and 60 years old with active or convalescent COVID-19. The source material was peripheral blood.

The CDR3 spells CASRPARVGNTIYF. CDR3 nucleotide sequence: TGTGCCAGCAGGCCCGCCAGGGTTGGAAACACCATATATTTT. V is TRBV5-4 and J is TRBJ1-3, with D possibly being TRBD1 (5 bases). The CDR3 spans 14 residues. Trimming removed 5 bases at V and 3 bases at J, with 12 bases between. Germline CDR1 is SGHNT and CDR2 is YYREEE (reference sequence).